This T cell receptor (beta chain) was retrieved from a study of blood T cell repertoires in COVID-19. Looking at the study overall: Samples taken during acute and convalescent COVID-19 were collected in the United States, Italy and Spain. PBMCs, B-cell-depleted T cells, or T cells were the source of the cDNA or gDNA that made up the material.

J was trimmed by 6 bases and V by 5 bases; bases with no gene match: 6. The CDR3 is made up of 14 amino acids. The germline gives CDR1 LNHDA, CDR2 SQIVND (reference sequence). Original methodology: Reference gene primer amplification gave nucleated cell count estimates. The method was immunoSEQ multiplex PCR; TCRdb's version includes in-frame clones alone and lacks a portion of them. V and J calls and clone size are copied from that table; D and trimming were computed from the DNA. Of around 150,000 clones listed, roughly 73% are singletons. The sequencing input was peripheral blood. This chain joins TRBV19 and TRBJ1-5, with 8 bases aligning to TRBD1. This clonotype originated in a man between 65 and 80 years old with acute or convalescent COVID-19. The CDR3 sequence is CASSQGQGSQPQHF. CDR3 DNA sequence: TGTGCCAGTAGTCAAGGACAGGGCAGTCAGCCCCAGCATTTT.